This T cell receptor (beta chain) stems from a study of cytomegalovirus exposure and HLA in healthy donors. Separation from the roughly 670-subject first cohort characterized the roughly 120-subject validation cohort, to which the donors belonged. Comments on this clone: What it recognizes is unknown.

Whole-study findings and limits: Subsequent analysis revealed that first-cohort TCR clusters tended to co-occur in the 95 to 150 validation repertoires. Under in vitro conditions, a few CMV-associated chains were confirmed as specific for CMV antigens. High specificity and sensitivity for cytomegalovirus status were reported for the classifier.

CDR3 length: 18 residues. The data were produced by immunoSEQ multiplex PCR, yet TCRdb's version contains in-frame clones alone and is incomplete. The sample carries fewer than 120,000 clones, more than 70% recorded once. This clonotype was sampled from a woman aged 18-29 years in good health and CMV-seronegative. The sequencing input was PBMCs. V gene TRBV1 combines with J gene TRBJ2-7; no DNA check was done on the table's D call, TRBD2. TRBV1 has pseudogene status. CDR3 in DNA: TGCACCAGCAGCCAGCGCCGAAGCCCGACTAGCGGGAGTTACGAGCAGTACTTC. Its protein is CTSSQRRSPTSGSYEQYF.